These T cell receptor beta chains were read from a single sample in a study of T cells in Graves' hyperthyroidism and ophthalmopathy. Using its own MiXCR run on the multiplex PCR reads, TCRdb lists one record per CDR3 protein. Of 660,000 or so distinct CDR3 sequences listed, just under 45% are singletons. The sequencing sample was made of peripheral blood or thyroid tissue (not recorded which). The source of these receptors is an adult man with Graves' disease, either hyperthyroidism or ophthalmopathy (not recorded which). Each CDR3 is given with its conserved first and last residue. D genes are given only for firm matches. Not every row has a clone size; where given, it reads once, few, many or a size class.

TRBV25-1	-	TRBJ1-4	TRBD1	TGTGCCAGCTCACCACAGACAGGGGGTGATGAAAAACTGTTTTTT	CASSPQTGGDEKLFF
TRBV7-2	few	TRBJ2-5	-	TGTGCCAGCAGCCCCTGGAGGACGGTTGAAGAGACCCAGTACTTC	CASSPWRTVEETQYF
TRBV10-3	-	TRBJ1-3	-	TGTGCCATCAGTGGGCAGACAGGTGTGACTGGAAACACCATATATTTT	CAISGQTGVTGNTIYF
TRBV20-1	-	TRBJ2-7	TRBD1	TGCAGTGCGGGACAGGGTGATTTTTACGAGCAGTACTTC	CSAGQGDFYEQYF
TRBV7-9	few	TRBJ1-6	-	TGTGCCAGCAGCACCGGACAATTGCGTTCACCCCTCCACTTT	CASSTGQLRSPLHF
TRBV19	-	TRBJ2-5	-	TGTGCCAGTAGTACCCGGACCTCGACTTTCCAAGAGACCCAGTACTTC	CASSTRTSTFQETQYF
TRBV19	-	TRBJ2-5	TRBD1	TGTGCCAGCCGGGACCAGGGACAGGGTACAGAGACCCAGTACTTC	CASRDQGQGTETQYF
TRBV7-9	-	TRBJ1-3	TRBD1	TGTGCCAGCAGTTCCCTGGACAGGGGAGGTGGAAACACCATATATTTT	CASSSLDRGGGNTIYF
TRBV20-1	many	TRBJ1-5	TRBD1	TGCAGTGCTTACACAGGGGACAATCAGCCCCAGCATTTT	CSAYTGDNQPQHF
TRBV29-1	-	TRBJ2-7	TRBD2	TGCAGCGCCTCGGGACTAGCGGTAACCTACGAGCAGTACTTC	CSASGLAVTYEQYF
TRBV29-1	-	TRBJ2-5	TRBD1	TGCAGCGTCCAGAGGAGACAGGGGGGAGGTGGGGAGACCCAGTACTTC	CSVQRRQGGGGETQYF
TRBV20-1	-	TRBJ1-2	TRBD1	TGCAGTGCTAGAGAAGCGGGACAGACGATTGCTGGCTACACCTTC	CSAREAGQTIAGYTF
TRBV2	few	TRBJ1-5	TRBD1	TGTGCCAGCAGCCTCCCGTCGATCGGGACAGGGGAAGGTCAGCCCCAGCATTTT	CASSLPSIGTGEGQPQHF
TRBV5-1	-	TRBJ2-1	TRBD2	TGCGCCAGCAGCTTGGTAGGGCTAGCGGATTACAATGAGCAGTTCTTC	CASSLVGLADYNEQFF
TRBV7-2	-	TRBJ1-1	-	TGTGCCAGCAGCTTATTACGGACAACCGAAGCTTTCTTT	CASSLLRTTEAFF
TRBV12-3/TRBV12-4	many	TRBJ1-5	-	TGTGCCAGCAGTCCTACCGGGGTGAGCAATCAGCCCCAGCATTTT	CASSPTGVSNQPQHF
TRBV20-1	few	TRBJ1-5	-	TGCAGTGCTAGTCGGGACGGGAATCAGCCCCAGCATTTT	CSASRDGNQPQHF
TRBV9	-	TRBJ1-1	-	TGTGCCAGCAGCGTAGGTCGAAGTTTCACTGAAGCTTTCTTT	CASSVGRSFTEAFF
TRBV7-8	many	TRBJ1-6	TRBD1	TGTGCCAGCAGTTATGCCGGGACAGGAAATTCACCCCTCCACTTT	CASSYAGTGNSPLHF
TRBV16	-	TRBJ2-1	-	TGTGCCAGCAGCCCGGGACTCCTTCTGTTTCGCGAGCAGTTCTTC	CASSPGLLLFREQFF
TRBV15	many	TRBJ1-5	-	TGTGCCACCAGCACACTGGGAGACCAGCCCCAGCATTTT	CATSTLGDQPQHF
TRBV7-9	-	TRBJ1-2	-	TGTGCCAGCAGCCAACTAGGGGGTGACTATGGCTACACCTTC	CASSQLGGDYGYTF
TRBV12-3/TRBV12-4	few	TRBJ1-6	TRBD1	TGTGCCAGCACCCTGACAGGGGGCGTCAATTCACCCCTCCACTTT	CASTLTGGVNSPLHF
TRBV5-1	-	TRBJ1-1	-	TGCGCCAGCAGCTACGCAGGGAAGCCTGAAGCTTTCTTT	CASSYAGKPEAFF
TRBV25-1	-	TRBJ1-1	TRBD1	TGTGCCATCAGTGAGTCCGGCCAGGGGGGGGGGAACACTGAAGCTTTCTTT	CAISESGQGGGNTEAFF
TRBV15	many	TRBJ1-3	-	TGTGCCACCAGCAGAGACCGAGCCTCTGGAAACACCATATATTTT	CATSRDRASGNTIYF
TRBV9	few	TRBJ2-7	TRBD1	TGTGCCAGCAGCCCCCGGGACAGCCGATACGAGCAGTACTTC	CASSPRDSRYEQYF
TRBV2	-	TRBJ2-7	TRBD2	TGTGCCAGCAGGGAAGGACTAGCGGCCCAGGTAAAGCAGTACTTC	CASREGLAAQVKQYF
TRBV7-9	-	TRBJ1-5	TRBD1	TGTGCCAGCAGTGAAGAGATCCGGGACAGGGAACAGCCCCAGCATTTT	CASSEEIRDREQPQHF
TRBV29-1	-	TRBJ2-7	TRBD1	TGCAGCGTTGGGACAGGGCCCAGGGAGCAGTACTTC	CSVGTGPREQYF
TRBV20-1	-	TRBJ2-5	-	TGCAGTGCTAGAGGGGGGGCCGCAGAGACCCAGTACTTC	CSARGGAAETQYF
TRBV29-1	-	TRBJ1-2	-	TGCAGCGTTGGGTACCTTGCTGGCTACACCTTC	CSVGYLAGYTF
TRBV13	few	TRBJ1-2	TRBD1	TGTGCCAGCAGCTTAGAATCGTGGCAGGGGGATGGCTACACCTTC	CASSLESWQGDGYTF
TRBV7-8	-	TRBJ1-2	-	TGTGCCAGCAGCCCTTGGACAGCGAGGGCAGGTGGCTACACCTTC	CASSPWTARAGGYTF
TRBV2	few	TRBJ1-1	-	TGTGCCAGCAGCGAGGACCCCCCGGTCACGAACACTGAAGCTTTCTTT	CASSEDPPVTNTEAFF
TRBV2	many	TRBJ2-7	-	TGTGCCAGCAGTGAAGTGGGGACACCCTACGAGCAGTACTTC	CASSEVGTPYEQYF
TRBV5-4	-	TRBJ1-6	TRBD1	TGTGCCAGCAGCTACTTGGGACAGTCAAATTCACCCCTCCACTTT	CASSYLGQSNSPLHF
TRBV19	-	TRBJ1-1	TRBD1	TGTGCCAGTAGTATCACAGGGGCCCAGAACACTGAAGCTTTCTTT	CASSITGAQNTEAFF
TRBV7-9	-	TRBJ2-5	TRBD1	TGTGCCAGCAGCTTAACAGGGGTCGCATCCGAGACCCAGTACTTC	CASSLTGVASETQYF
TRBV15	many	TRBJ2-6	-	TGTGCCACCAGCAGAGAAGTGTGGAGGCTCTCTGGGGCCAACGTCCTGACTTTC	CATSREVWRLSGANVLTF
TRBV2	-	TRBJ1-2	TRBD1	TGTGCCAGCAGTGACGTCGACAGGGTTACGGCAGGCTACACCTTC	CASSDVDRVTAGYTF
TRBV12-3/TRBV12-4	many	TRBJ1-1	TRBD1	TGTGCCAGCAGTCCAGGACAGGGAAAACGAGCTTTCTTT	CASSPGQGKRAFF
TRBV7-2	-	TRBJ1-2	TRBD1	TGTGCCAGCCGCGCCGGACAGGGGAACTATGGCTACACCTTC	CASRAGQGNYGYTF